Following are 15 T cell receptor beta chains from one sample sequenced in a study of beta chain features in type 1 diabetes. Expressed TCRB transcripts were sequenced because the entire RNA isolate underwent reverse transcription. The assay was immunoSEQ multiplex PCR, and TCRdb's table has in-frame clones only and misses some. This table has 850,000 to 900,000 clones, roughly a sixth appearing once. Source material: naive CD4+ T cells from blood. The receptors here all came from a woman between 18 and 30 years old in good health.

Only a few counts were recorded for this clone. The genes are TRBV7-2 and TRBJ2-1, with D uncertain. This CDR3 has 12 residues. Germline values: CDR1 SGHTA, CDR2 FQGNSA. The germline V and J ends were trimmed by 5 bases and 7 bases, with 9 bases remaining between them. CDR3 loop: CASSPSWNEQFF. For the CDR3, the DNA is TGTGCCAGCAGCCCAAGTTGGAATGAGCAGTTCTTC. Combining the CDR3 with reference TRBV7-2 and TRBJ2-1 gives the whole variable domain GAGVSQSPSNKVTEKGKDVELRCDPISGHTALYWYRQSLGQGLEFLIYFQGNSAPDKSGLPSDRFSAERTGGSVSTLTIQRTQQEDSAVYLCASSPSWNEQFFGPGTRLTVL.

This clone was picked up a small number of times. The CDR3 reads CASSLAAGGTNQPQHF. CDR3 DNA sequence: TGTGCCAGCAGCTTAGCGGCAGGGGGGACAAATCAGCCCCAGCATTTT. The rearrangement joins TRBV7-2 to TRBJ1-5; 7 nucleotides match TRBD1. The CDR3 length is 16 residues. Germline V CDR1 and CDR2: SGHTA, FQGNSA. The ends lost 0 bases at V and 4 bases at J; junction bases unmatched: 6.

The V and J genes are TRBV5-1 and TRBJ2-5; TRBD1 matches at 9 bases. This CDR3 is 15 amino acids long. Per the germline V gene, CDR1 is SGHRS and CDR2 is YFSETQ. Trimming cost V 1 base and J 4 bases; bases outside gene matches: 5. The CDR3, as DNA: TGCGCCAGCAGCTTGTGGGGACAGGGCGGAGAGACCCAGTACTTC. Protein: CASSLWGQGGETQYF.

This clone was seen a handful of times. The rearrangement links TRBV13 to TRBJ2-1; D may be TRBD2 (5 bases). Germline V gene lookup returns CDR1 PRHDT and CDR2 FYEKMQ (reference sequence). V was shortened by 6 bases and J by 6 bases, with 9 bases between the two germline ends. This CDR3 spans 12 amino acids. The CDR3 bases are TGTGCCAGCAGTCTAACTAGCAATGAGCAGTTCTTC. Encoded protein: CASSLTSNEQFF. The whole variable domain, remainder taken from reference TRBV13 and TRBJ2-1, is AAGVIQSPRHLIKEKRETATLKCYPIPRHDTVYWYQQGPGQDPQFLISFYEKMQSDKGSIPDRFSAQQFSDYHSELNMSSLELGDSALYFCASSLTSNEQFFGPGTRLTVL.

This clone was seen a few times. The chain is built from TRBV21-1 and TRBJ2-3. TRBV21-1 is termed a pseudogene. The CDR3 loop spans 19 amino acids. This CDR3 is CASSKGGYGAPEGPDTQYF. The CDR3 nucleotides are TGTGCCAGCAGCAAAGGGGGGTATGGGGCGCCCGAGGGACCAGATACGCAGTATTTT.

In this sample, this clone turned up a few times. The V call is TRBV28, the J call TRBJ2-5; tentative D call: TRBD2 (6 bases). Trimming pared 3 bases from V and 3 bases from J, leaving 11 bases between. Germline values: CDR1 MDHEN, CDR2 SYDVKM. This CDR3 has 14 residues. The CDR3 reads CASSFGTLKETQYF. The CDR3 DNA follows: TGTGCCAGCAGTTTTGGGACTTTGAAAGAGACCCAGTACTTC.

V is TRBV18 and J is TRBJ1-2, with TRBD1 identical over 7 bases. Germline V gene sequence: CDR1 KGHSH, CDR2 LQKENI. With V trimmed by 3 bases and J by 4 bases, 8 bases remained unmatched. CDR3 length: 15 amino acids. CDR3 residues: CASSPPTGQGYGYTF. Written as DNA, the CDR3 is TGTGCCAGCTCACCGCCGACAGGGCAGGGCTATGGCTACACCTTC.

V gene TRBV28 combines with J gene TRBJ2-7; D call uncertain. Germline loops: CDR1 MDHEN, CDR2 SYDVKM. V lost 6 bases and J 4 bases, leaving 7 bases between the germline ends. The CDR3 contains 11 residues. CDR3 nucleotide sequence: TGTGCCAGCAGCGCCCGGTACGAGCAGTACTTC. It codes for CASSARYEQYF.

This clone was seen only a few times. The rearrangement joins TRBV5-1 to TRBJ2-1, with 7 bases aligning to TRBD2. V trimming: 0 bases; J trimming: 4 bases; junction bases outside the gene matches: 7. CDR1 is SGHRS, CDR2 YFSETQ, per germline. The CDR3 extends over 16 amino acids. Here the CDR3 reads CASSLEASGAYNEQFF. The CDR3 DNA is TGCGCCAGCAGCTTGGAGGCTAGCGGAGCGTACAATGAGCAGTTCTTC.

The chain recombines TRBV23-1 with TRBJ2-3, with D unresolved. TRBV23-1 is placed among ORFs of uncertain function. CDR3 length equals 18 residues. V was clipped by 4 bases and J by 0 bases, with 20 bases between them. CDR3 nucleotides: TGCGCCAGCAGTCCCACAACCGCGACCACCTCTAGCACAGATACGCAGTATTTT. It encodes CASSPTTATTSSTDTQYF.

This clone was seen only a few times. This rearrangement joins TRBV5-6 to TRBJ1-1, with D unresolved. This CDR3 is built from 12 residues. The germline V gene encodes CDR1 SGHDT and CDR2 YYEEEE. Trimming cost V 4 bases and J 5 bases, with 9 bases left between them. The CDR3 sequence is CASSLLETEAFF. CDR3 DNA sequence: TGTGCCAGCAGCCTTCTCGAGACTGAAGCTTTCTTT.

The chain is built from TRBV10-3 and TRBJ2-3; 7 nucleotides agree with TRBD2. V gave up 5 bases and J gave up 6 bases; unmatched junction bases: 5. The CDR3 runs 13 residues. Germline assignment: CDR1 ENHRY and CDR2 SYGVKD. CDR3 sequence (DNA): TGTGCCATCAGTCAGCTACTAGCGGATACGCAGTATTTT. Its protein product is CAISQLLADTQYF.

The V call is TRBV28, the J call TRBJ2-2, with 9 bases matching TRBD2. The CDR3 is made up of 14 amino acids. The germline V gene has CDR1 MDHEN and CDR2 SYDVKM. The V segment lost 7 bases and the J segment 2 bases; nucleotides outside the gene matches: 2. The chain's CDR3 is CASTTSGNTGELFF. The CDR3 DNA reads TGTGCCAGCACGACTAGCGGTAACACCGGGGAGCTGTTTTTT.

A few counts support this clone. The chain uses TRBV7-2 and TRBJ1-3, with 7 nucleotides matching TRBD1. This CDR3 contains 15 residues. V lost 5 bases, J lost 1 base, and 5 bases stayed unmatched. Per the germline V gene, CDR1 is SGHTA and CDR2 is FQGNSA. This CDR3 is CASSSRQGSGNTIYF. In DNA, the CDR3 is TGTGCCAGCAGCAGTAGACAGGGTTCTGGAAACACCATATATTTT.

The gene calls are TRBV11-2 and TRBJ1-2, with 12 bases fitting TRBD1. The V gene's germline CDR1 is SGHAT and CDR2 FQNNGV. The CDR3 is made up of 15 amino acids. V lost 6 bases and J lost 8; bases outside the gene matches: 10. The CDR3 nucleotides are TGTGCCAGCAGTCTCAGGGGACAGGGGGCGACAGGCTACACCTTC. This sequence encodes CASSLRGQGATGYTF.